The T cell receptor beta chain described here comes from a study of OX40 agonist ivuxolimab in advanced cancers. Study-wide context: As their treatment, patients were administered ivuxolimab, an agonistic anti-OX40 (CD134) antibody. Each patient was given ivuxolimab into a vein every 2 weeks, at 0.01 to 10 mg/kg. The study enrolled dose-escalation patients with hepatocellular carcinoma, melanoma, renal cell or head and neck cancer.

Data came from immunoSEQ multiplex PCR; TCRdb stores just in-frame clones and leaves some out. The repertoire holds some 85,000 clones, with 70% to 90% as singletons. This clone was seen once. Its antigen is unidentified. Study-level results: On average, CD8+ T cells showed a greater number of expanded clones than CD4+.

Germline V gives CDR1 GTSNPN, CDR2 SVGIG (reference sequence). CDR3 size: 14 residues. The V gene lost 2 bases and the J gene lost 3 bases, with 13 bases spanning the gap. This clonotype originated in an adult with an advanced solid tumor such as melanoma, head and neck, liver or kidney cancer. The source was CD4+ or CD8+ T cells sorted from blood, collected in a trial of the OX40 agonist ivuxolimab. The chain employs TRBV30 and TRBJ1-1; D is ambiguous. CDR3 DNA: TGTGCCTGGAGTACTGTTACAGTTTACACTGAAGCTTTCTTT. Amino acids: CAWSTVTVYTEAFF.